The subject of this entry is one T cell receptor beta chain. TCRdb re-called the 5' RACE reads, yielding one record per CDR3 amino acid sequence without DNA. The sample totals about 390,000 distinct CDR3 sequences. The source of the sample is a study of T cells expressing NK-cell markers. The germline V gene encodes CDR1 SQVTM and CDR2 ANQGSEA. The CDR3 contains 14 residues. Specimen: blood T cells: a sorted CD56 or NKG2C T cell subset, CD4+ or CD8+ T cells, or bulk PBMC T cells (not recorded which). This chain joins TRBV29-1 and TRBJ1-1; TCRdb proposes TRBD1, but this gene call is untestable without DNA. This TCR was recovered from a woman in her 50s in good health. CDR3 protein: CSVEGGQLNTEAFF.